Included here is one T cell receptor beta chain sequence, with context. This sample stems from a study of cytomegalovirus exposure and HLA in healthy donors. The PCR employed 60 Vbeta primers together with 13 Jbeta primers. Using immunoSEQ multiplex PCR, the repertoire was profiled, and TCRdb retains in-frame clones only, with some absent. The sample shows about 95,000 clones, about four fifths of them seen only once. CDR1 and CDR2 (germline): SEHNR, FQNEAQ (reference sequence). This CDR3 is 16 amino acids long. V was cut by 5 bases and J by 0 bases, with 14 bases left in between. The J gene is TRBJ2-1, the V gene TRBV7-9; D remains unclear. This TCR came from a man between 18 and 35 years old in good health and CMV-seropositive. The sequencing sample was made of PBMCs. CDR3 loop: CASSPPSAFSYNEQFF. The DNA for the CDR3 is TGTGCCAGCAGCCCCCCAAGCGCCTTCTCCTACAATGAGCAGTTCTTC.